Included here is one T cell receptor (beta chain) sequence, with context. The sample belongs to a study of OX40 agonist ivuxolimab in advanced cancers. Collection of blood occurred at baseline, at cycle 4 day 1, and at cycle 7 day 1. Clones were read by immunoSEQ multiplex PCR, and TCRdb kept only the in-frame ones, dropping some. Altogether 57,000 or so clones are present, 92% being singletons, with the ten largest covering about 0.58%. Sequenced here: CD4+ or CD8+ T cells sorted from blood, sampled in a trial of the OX40 agonist ivuxolimab. The sequence came from an adult with an advanced solid tumor such as melanoma, head and neck, liver or kidney cancer.

CDR3 loop: CASSRDPAFGANVLTF. CDR3 DNA sequence: TGTGCCAGCAGCCGGGACCCAGCCTTCGGGGCCAACGTCCTGACTTTC. V is TRBV7-6 and J is TRBJ2-6, with D perhaps being TRBD1 or TRBD2 (5 bases each). The germline V gene encodes CDR1 SGHVS and CDR2 FNYEAQ. The V gene lost 5 bases and the J gene lost 4 bases, with 15 bases spanning the gap. The CDR3 contains 16 residues.